These 16 T cell receptor beta chains were all obtained from the same sample, sequenced in a study of PD-L1 blockade in urothelial cancer. Regarding time point: peripheral blood 6 weeks after treatment start. Produced via immunoSEQ multiplex PCR; TCRdb's table is partial and in-frame only. The sample holds around 49,000 clones, 70% to 90% seen once. Sequencing used PBMCs, obtained around atezolizumab (anti-PD-L1) treatment. Receptor source: a man in his sixties with urothelial cancer.

This sequence joins TRBV19 and TRBJ1-4; D is ambiguous. Germline V gene lookup returns CDR1 LNHDA and CDR2 SQIVND (reference sequence). The CDR3 has 17 amino acids. Trimming stripped 3 bases from V and 4 bases from J, with 18 bases between. CDR3 protein: CASSILTRGRVNEKLFF. The CDR3 DNA reads as TGTGCCAGTAGTATCCTAACCCGGGGAAGGGTTAATGAAAAACTGTTTTTT.

The chain carries TRBV19 and TRBJ2-1; TRBD1 matches at 7 bases. The length of the CDR3 is 16 residues. Unmatched junction bases numbered 11, after V lost 5 bases and J lost 4 bases. Germline V gene data show CDR1 as LNHDA and CDR2 as SQIVND (reference sequence). CDR3 DNA: TGTGCCAGTAGTCTACAGGGACAGAAGTTTTACAATGAGCAGTTCTTC. Translation gives CASSLQGQKFYNEQFF.

The chain couples TRBV19 to TRBJ2-3; D is perhaps TRBD2 (6 bases). CDR1 is LNHDA and CDR2 is SQIVND in the germline V gene (reference sequence). The CDR3 spans 16 residues. The ends were cut back, 5 bases at V and 3 bases at J, with 18 bases in the middle. CDR3: CASSSEGWRWTDTQYF. The CDR3 bases are TGTGCCAGTAGTTCGGAGGGCTGGAGGTGGACAGATACGCAGTATTTT.

As DNA, the CDR3 is TGTGCCAGCAGTGTCATACTAGCGGGGGGCCGGGATACGCAGTATTTT. It is translated as CASSVILAGGRDTQYF. The chain employs TRBV2 and TRBJ2-3, with 12 bases lining up with TRBD2. The CDR3 is 16 residues long. Germline CDR1 and CDR2: SNHLY and FYNNEI. The ends lost 4 bases at V and 6 bases at J; junction bases unmatched: 8.

The genes are TRBV30 and TRBJ2-1; 13 bases are shared with TRBD2. In germline, CDR1 is GTSNPN, CDR2 SVGIG (reference sequence). The CDR3 runs 16 residues. Trimming removed 3 bases from V and 10 bases from J; junction bases left unmatched: 12. The CDR3 is CAWSPLLAGGPREQFF. DNA for the CDR3: TGTGCCTGGAGCCCCCTACTAGCGGGGGGGCCTAGGGAGCAGTTCTTC.

This rearrangement joins TRBV11-2 to TRBJ1-4; TRBD1 agrees at 9 bases. Trimming took 5 bases from V and 7 from J; bases not matched to a gene: 8. Germline values: CDR1 SGHAT, CDR2 FQNNGV. The CDR3 sequence is 15 residues long. The DNA for the CDR3 is TGTGCCAGCAGCCCGACCGGGACAGGGAGTGAAAAACTGTTTTTT. Translated: CASSPTGTGSEKLFF.

This rearrangement joins TRBV2 to TRBJ2-7; TRBD2 aligns across 7 bases. The CDR3 has 15 amino acids. CDR1 is SNHLY and CDR2 is FYNNEI in the germline V gene. The V segment lost 0 bases and the J segment 4 bases; nucleotides outside the gene matches: 6. CDR3 DNA sequence: TGTGCCAGCAGTGAAGCGGGACTATATCGTTACGAGCAGTACTTC. Its translation: CASSEAGLYRYEQYF.

This clone was seen only once. The chain employs TRBV10-3 and TRBJ1-5, with D perhaps matching TRBD1 (6 bases). V lost 6 bases and J 5 bases, leaving 11 bases between the germline ends. The germline CDR1 and CDR2 sequences are ENHRY and SYGVKD. This CDR3 spans 13 amino acids. CDR3 region: CAIRRGTDQPQHF. The CDR3 region has the DNA TGTGCCATCAGGAGGGGGACGGATCAGCCCCAGCATTTT.

About this clone: An end of the junction differs from the germline gene, which may be a read error. The chain links TRBV10-1 to TRBJ1-2; D is ambiguous. From germline, CDR1 is WNHNN and CDR2 SYGVQD (reference sequence). The CDR3 loop spans 12 amino acids. The chain's CDR3 is CASNEVGLRYTF. The CDR3 region has the DNA TGCGCCAGCAATGAGGTGGGCCTACGCTACACCTTC.

The rearrangement links TRBV6-6 to TRBJ1-5, with D tentatively TRBD1 (5 bases). Germline V gene data show CDR1 as MNHNY and CDR2 as SVGAGI (reference sequence). The CDR3 spans 13 residues. Trimming removed 2 bases from V and 11 bases from J, with 13 bases in between. CDR3 in amino acids: CASSYGSPGAQHF. The CDR3 nucleotides read TGTGCCAGCAGTTACGGCTCCCCGGGGGCCCAGCATTTT.

This clone was recorded a few times. The chain couples TRBV27 to TRBJ1-3; D not certain. This CDR3 is built from 14 residues. Germline V gene data show CDR1 as MNHEY and CDR2 as SMNVEV (reference sequence). V was shortened by 5 bases and J by 2 bases, with 10 bases between the two germline ends. CDR3 residues: CASSPGEAGNTIYF. In DNA, the CDR3 is TGTGCCAGCAGTCCCGGGGAGGCTGGAAACACCATATATTTT.

The chain couples TRBV7-2 to TRBJ2-1; 8 nucleotides align to TRBD2. The germline V gene encodes CDR1 SGHTA and CDR2 FQGNSA. The CDR3 has 14 amino acids. V shed 3 bases, J shed 7 bases, and the junction held 5 bases outside the gene matches. CDR3 nucleotide sequence: TGTGCCAGCAGCTTTAGCCGGGAGGGGAATGAGCAGTTCTTC. Protein sequence: CASSFSREGNEQFF. Using reference TRBV7-2 and TRBJ2-1 for the parts outside the CDR3, the full variable domain is GAGVSQSPSNKVTEKGKDVELRCDPISGHTALYWYRQSLGQGLEFLIYFQGNSAPDKSGLPSDRFSAERTGGSVSTLTIQRTQQEDSAVYLCASSFSREGNEQFFGPGTRLTVL.

The rearrangement joins TRBV11-2 to TRBJ2-7; 9 bases line up with TRBD1. The junction had 9 bases not matched to a gene; V was cut back by 6 bases and J by 3 bases. Per the germline V gene, CDR1 is SGHAT and CDR2 is FQNNGV. The CDR3 length is 15 residues. In DNA form, the CDR3 reads TGTGCCAGCAGACTTGGGACAGGGAGAGTCTACGAGCAGTACTTC. Translating it yields CASRLGTGRVYEQYF.

The chain links TRBV7-9 to TRBJ2-7; TRBD1 matches at 8 bases. The trim removed 3 bases at V and 1 base at J, leaving 2 bases unmatched. This CDR3 spans 14 amino acids. CDR1 is SEHNR and CDR2 is FQNEAQ in the germline V gene (reference sequence). CDR3 loop: CASSLNRGSYEQYF. CDR3 DNA: TGTGCCAGCAGCTTGAACAGGGGGTCCTACGAGCAGTACTTC. Based on the CDR3 plus reference TRBV7-9 and TRBJ2-7, the full variable domain is DTGVSQNPRHKITKRGQNVTFRCDPISEHNRLYWYRQTLGQGPEFLTYFQNEAQLEKSRLLSDRFSAERPKGSFSTLEIQRTEQGDSAMYLCASSLNRGSYEQYFGPGTRLTVT.

The chain employs TRBV10-3 and TRBJ2-7, with TRBD1 matching 9 bases. With 6 bases clipped from V and 4 bases from J, the junction kept 4 bases outside the gene matches. Germline V lookup: CDR1 ENHRY, CDR2 SYGVKD. This CDR3 comprises 13 residues. The CDR3 loop is CAISGTGLYEQYF. The CDR3 DNA is TGTGCCATCAGCGGGACAGGGCTGTACGAGCAGTACTTC.

The chain links TRBV5-1 to TRBJ2-7, with 7 bases identical to TRBD1. With V trimmed by 4 bases and J by 2 bases, 15 bases remained unmatched. CDR3 length equals 17 residues. Germline lookup yields CDR1 SGHRS and CDR2 YFSETQ. For the CDR3, the DNA is TGCGCCAGCAGCACAGGACAGGCTTTAGGGCTAGCCTACGAGCAGTACTTC. Its protein is CASSTGQALGLAYEQYF.